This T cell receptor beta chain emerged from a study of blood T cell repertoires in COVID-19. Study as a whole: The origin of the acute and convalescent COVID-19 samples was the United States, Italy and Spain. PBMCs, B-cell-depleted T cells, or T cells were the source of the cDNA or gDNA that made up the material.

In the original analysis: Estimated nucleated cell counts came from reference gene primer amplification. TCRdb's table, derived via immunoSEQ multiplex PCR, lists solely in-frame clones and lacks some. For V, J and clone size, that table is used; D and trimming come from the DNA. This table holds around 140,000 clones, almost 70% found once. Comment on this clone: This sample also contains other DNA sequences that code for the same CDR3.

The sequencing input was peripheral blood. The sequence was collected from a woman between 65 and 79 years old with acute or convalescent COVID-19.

The CDR3 DNA is TGTGCCAGCAGCCCTGGACTAGGCGAGCAGTACTTC. Amino acids: CASSPGLGEQYF. V and J are TRBV7-2 and TRBJ2-7; TRBD2 matches at 7 bases. J was trimmed by 6 bases and V by 5 bases; bases with no gene match: 4. The V gene's germline CDR1 is SGHTA and CDR2 FQGNSA. The CDR3 covers 12 residues.